This T cell receptor beta chain was sequenced for a study of shared T cell receptors in the human thymus. The V and J ends lost 0 bases and 10 bases, in that order; junction bases with no gene match: 16. Germline CDR1 is MGHRA and CDR2 is YSYEKL. The CDR3 loop spans 18 amino acids. Measured with immunoSEQ multiplex PCR; TCRdb has only the in-frame clones, and not every one. This sample has roughly 700,000 clones, with 88% found just once. This sample also belongs to another study, concerning human thymus T cells.

The origin of this receptor is a boy less than two years old with a congenital heart defect. The rearrangement joins TRBV4-1 to TRBJ2-1; 9 bases match TRBD2. Sequenced input: thymocytes. The chain's CDR3 is CASSQDTAWREGPREQFF. In nucleotides, the CDR3 is TGCGCCAGCAGCCAAGATACGGCTTGGCGGGAGGGCCCTCGGGAGCAGTTCTTC.